In this sample, the clone carrying this T cell receptor (beta chain) turned up many times. The antigen is not known. The record originates from a study of T cells after yellow fever vaccination. Study-wide findings and caveats: Clones from primary vaccination mostly reappeared after the booster (approximately 96% CD4, roughly 87% CD8).

Via MiXCR, TCRdb re-called the 5' RACE reads, giving one row per CDR3 protein. The sample carries some 290,000 distinct CDR3 sequences, roughly 10% recorded once. The specimen was CD4+ T cells sorted from PBMCs, collected 45 days after the yellow fever booster vaccination. This clonotype originated in a man in his late teens or twenties who received the YFV17D yellow fever vaccine.

CDR3 DNA: TGCGCCAGCAGCCTGGGGACAGTGGCCTACTACGAGCAGTACTTC. Translation: CASSLGTVAYYEQYF. V and J are TRBV4-1 and TRBJ2-7; 7 bases align to TRBD1. Germline trimming cut 4 bases from V and 3 bases from J; bases unmatched to any gene: 9. The V gene's germline CDR1 is MGHRA and CDR2 YSYEKL. This CDR3 has 15 residues.